The T cell receptor beta chain under discussion was sequenced for a study of T cell responses to AZD1222 COVID-19 vaccine. Produced via immunoSEQ multiplex PCR; TCRdb's table is partial and in-frame only. The sample includes fewer than 200,000 clones, 90% to 95% of them seen just once. Per germline, CDR1 MDHEN and CDR2 SYDVKM. V shed 7 bases and J shed 4 bases, with 20 bases lying between them. The CDR3 consists of 15 residues. Material: peripheral blood, obtained 28 days after the second AZD1222 dose. This chain connects TRBV28 to TRBJ2-7; D might be TRBD2 (6 bases). The sequence was obtained from an adult who received the AZD1222 COVID-19 vaccine. The CDR3 region is CASIGPGVGGYEQYF. The CDR3 bases are TGTGCCAGCATAGGACCTGGAGTGGGGGGATACGAGCAGTACTTC.